This entry describes one T cell receptor beta chain. This entry belongs to a study of blood T cell repertoires in COVID-19. Study-level background: PBMCs, B-cell-depleted T cells, or T cells provided the cDNA or gDNA that made up the material.

Germline V gene sequence: CDR1 SGHRS, CDR2 YFSETQ. CDR3 length: 14 amino acids. V lost 0 bases, J lost 9 bases, and 5 bases stayed unmatched. Clones were sequenced by immunoSEQ multiplex PCR, and TCRdb holds only the in-frame ones, with some missing. The repertoire holds some 150,000 clones, 80% to 90% seen once, with 8.5% to 9.5% in the top ten. Sequences were obtained from peripheral blood. The chain recombines TRBV5-1 with TRBJ2-1; 8 bases match TRBD2. The clonotype originates from a woman in her fifties or sixties with active or convalescent COVID-19. DNA of the CDR3: TGCGCCAGCAGCTTGGGAGCGGGGGCCACTGAGCAGTTCTTC. Its translation is CASSLGAGATEQFF.